This T cell receptor (beta chain) was identified in a study of blood T cell repertoires in COVID-19. V was pared by 5 bases and J by 4 bases, with 10 bases between. Germline assignment: CDR1 MNHEY and CDR2 SMNVEV (reference sequence). This CDR3 region has 13 residues. Sequenced by immunoSEQ multiplex PCR; TCRdb stores in-frame clones only, minus some. This table holds under 200,000 clones, 90% found once. The V and J genes are TRBV27 and TRBJ2-3; D unresolved. The sample comprised peripheral blood. This clonotype was sampled from a man between 45 and 60 years old with acute or convalescent COVID-19. DNA for the CDR3: TGTGCCAGCAGTCAAGTGTCGGCAGATACGCAGTATTTT. It codes for CASSQVSADTQYF.